A selection of T cell receptor beta chains follows, all from one sample in a study of T cells after yellow fever vaccination. MiXCR, applied by TCRdb to the 5' RACE reads, yields one record per CDR3 protein. The table records 300,000 or so distinct CDR3 sequences, about 4% of them present only once. Source: PBMCs, taken 5 days after the yellow fever booster vaccination. Receptors originate from a young man who received the YFV17D yellow fever vaccine. The CDR3 runs from the conserved cysteine through the conserved F or W. Fields, in order: J gene, V gene, clone size, CDR3 protein. Not every row has a clone size; where given, it reads once, few, many or a size class.

j_call: TRBJ1-2
v_call: TRBV12-3/TRBV12-4
clone_size: many
cdr3_aa: CASSFKGDYGYTF

j_call: TRBJ2-7
v_call: TRBV23-1
clone_size: -
cdr3_aa: CASSQRTGEQYF

j_call: TRBJ2-4
v_call: TRBV10-3
clone_size: many
cdr3_aa: CAISESRDVNIQYF

j_call: TRBJ2-3
v_call: TRBV5-1
clone_size: few
cdr3_aa: CASSAGLATDTQYF

j_call: TRBJ2-3
v_call: TRBV12-3/TRBV12-4
clone_size: many
cdr3_aa: CASSSSSTTDTQYF

j_call: TRBJ1-1
v_call: TRBV11-2
clone_size: -
cdr3_aa: CASSLAVGGRTEAFF

j_call: TRBJ2-3
v_call: TRBV14
clone_size: -
cdr3_aa: CASSPGLGSDTRYF

j_call: TRBJ2-5
v_call: TRBV5-1
clone_size: many
cdr3_aa: CASSLADRQGTQYF

j_call: TRBJ2-5
v_call: TRBV7-8
clone_size: few
cdr3_aa: CASSLVGTGRAQYF

j_call: TRBJ1-2
v_call: TRBV24-1
clone_size: -
cdr3_aa: CATSDSRGLDGYTF

j_call: TRBJ2-3
v_call: TRBV7-6
clone_size: -
cdr3_aa: CASSLDGTSGVGRDTQYF

j_call: TRBJ2-3
v_call: TRBV5-1
clone_size: few
cdr3_aa: CASKGGGFTDTQYF

j_call: TRBJ1-1
v_call: TRBV29-1
clone_size: few
cdr3_aa: CSVGDRGHTEAFF

j_call: TRBJ1-2
v_call: TRBV28
clone_size: few
cdr3_aa: CASSLLTGYGYTF

j_call: TRBJ1-1
v_call: TRBV7-2
clone_size: many
cdr3_aa: CASSLDAAAEAFF

j_call: TRBJ2-1
v_call: TRBV6-2/TRBV6-3
clone_size: many
cdr3_aa: CASSYPSGGRSEQFF

j_call: TRBJ1-4
v_call: TRBV11-2
clone_size: -
cdr3_aa: CASSSIGERKLFF

j_call: TRBJ1-1
v_call: TRBV11-2
clone_size: few
cdr3_aa: CASSLVSGPGGTEAFF

j_call: TRBJ1-4
v_call: TRBV9
clone_size: many
cdr3_aa: CASSETDRNEKLFF

j_call: TRBJ2-7
v_call: TRBV12-3/TRBV12-4
clone_size: -
cdr3_aa: CASIGTSDSYEQYF

j_call: TRBJ2-1
v_call: TRBV2
clone_size: -
cdr3_aa: CASSAAGGRNEQFF

j_call: TRBJ2-5
v_call: TRBV7-3
clone_size: few
cdr3_aa: CASSARPGTNQETQYF

j_call: TRBJ2-5
v_call: TRBV2
clone_size: many
cdr3_aa: CASGQGQTSEETQYF

j_call: TRBJ2-3
v_call: TRBV7-9
clone_size: -
cdr3_aa: CASSLVPRQVLLDTQYF

j_call: TRBJ2-7
v_call: TRBV27
clone_size: -
cdr3_aa: CASSHLPAGAHEQYF

j_call: TRBJ2-1
v_call: TRBV19
clone_size: many
cdr3_aa: CASSIRGQRQFF

j_call: TRBJ2-3
v_call: TRBV12-3/TRBV12-4
clone_size: -
cdr3_aa: CASSLSARGHGTQYF

j_call: TRBJ2-1
v_call: TRBV5-5
clone_size: few
cdr3_aa: CASSLQRGFYEQFF

j_call: TRBJ1-4
v_call: TRBV7-9
clone_size: -
cdr3_aa: CASTHDRNEKLFF

j_call: TRBJ1-6
v_call: TRBV6-2/TRBV6-3
clone_size: few
cdr3_aa: CASSYLLRGEGGSPLHF

j_call: TRBJ2-3
v_call: TRBV7-2
clone_size: many
cdr3_aa: CASSYSGGETDTQYF

j_call: TRBJ1-5
v_call: TRBV6-5
clone_size: -
cdr3_aa: CASSYSAEYQPQHF

j_call: TRBJ2-6
v_call: TRBV5-1
clone_size: many
cdr3_aa: CASSFVLGASSGANVLTF

j_call: TRBJ1-6
v_call: TRBV6-6
clone_size: -
cdr3_aa: CASRALGQSNSPLHF

j_call: TRBJ2-1
v_call: TRBV7-8
clone_size: few
cdr3_aa: CASSFTSGGAVEQFF

j_call: TRBJ2-1
v_call: TRBV9
clone_size: -
cdr3_aa: CASSVDRANEQFF

j_call: TRBJ2-5
v_call: TRBV5-1
clone_size: -
cdr3_aa: CASSLVTDQETQYF

j_call: TRBJ1-5
v_call: TRBV6-2/TRBV6-3
clone_size: few
cdr3_aa: CASNTQGNQPQHF

j_call: TRBJ1-1
v_call: TRBV6-1
clone_size: -
cdr3_aa: CASSWGLWMNTEAFF

j_call: TRBJ2-3
v_call: TRBV2
clone_size: many
cdr3_aa: CASRLAGSPNTQYF

j_call: TRBJ1-5
v_call: TRBV7-2
clone_size: many
cdr3_aa: CASSLQVGNQPQHF

j_call: TRBJ2-5
v_call: TRBV12-3/TRBV12-4
clone_size: many
cdr3_aa: CASRQDRYQETQYF

j_call: TRBJ2-7
v_call: TRBV20-1
clone_size: many
cdr3_aa: CSLSGGHYEQYF

j_call: TRBJ1-5
v_call: TRBV20-1
clone_size: few
cdr3_aa: CSELDGRNQPQHF

j_call: TRBJ1-1
v_call: TRBV7-9
clone_size: few
cdr3_aa: CASSFSGATEAFF